This TCR beta chain was recorded in a study of blood T cell repertoires in COVID-19. As for the study in general: Specimens from acute and convalescent COVID-19 originated in the United States, Italy and Spain. T cells, B-cell-depleted T cells, or PBMCs provided the cDNA or gDNA that served as material.

CDR1 is LNHNV and CDR2 is YYDKDF in the germline V gene (reference sequence). CDR3 length: 12 amino acids. V was trimmed by 1 base and J by 8 bases, leaving 6 bases between them. Adults between about 18 and 95 years of age took part from fewer than 30 US areas. Symptom resolution, clearance, or two negative PCRs marked the recovered donors of Cohort 3. Libraries were prepared by immunoSEQ multiplex PCR; TCRdb keeps only in-frame clonotypes and omits some of them. This table holds 130,000 or so clones, 75% to 90% found once. The V and J genes are TRBV15 and TRBJ2-1, with a weak D call TRBD1 (5 bases). The clonotype comes from a man aged 30 to 39 who had recovered from COVID-19. Sample: PBMCs or T cells enriched from blood (not recorded which). The CDR3 here is CATSRAGYEQFF. As DNA, the CDR3 is TGTGCCACCAGCAGAGCAGGGTATGAGCAGTTCTTC.